This T cell receptor beta chain was recorded in a study of regulatory T cells in long-lasting Graves disease. At the level of the study: Patients met the persistent Graves' disease definition after over 5 years of antithyroid drugs with positive TSH receptor antibodies.

Described time point: persistent/refractory GD, antithyroid drugs over 5 years with positive TRAb. The TCR library was prepared using RNA isolated from PBMCs. Graves' disease diagnosis followed American Thyroid Association guidelines. CDR1 and CDR2 from the germline V gene are SGHAT and FQNNGV. The CDR3 totals 16 residues. V lost 4 bases to trimming and J lost 3 bases, with 19 bases between them. Both iRepertoire HTBI primers and Arm-PCR of CDR3 regions were used to build the TCR beta libraries. TCRdb used MiXCR to reprocess the multiplex PCR reads, holding one entry per CDR3 protein. The sample shows approximately 400,000 distinct CDR3 sequences, roughly a quarter of them seen only once. This clonotype was picked up a small number of times.

This TCR was recovered from a female donor with Graves disease. The chain has TRBV11-2 and TRBJ2-7; tentatively, D is TRBD1 or TRBD2 (5 bases each). Sequenced material: peripheral blood mononuclear cells (PBMCs), taken when the disease was refractory, from a patient treated with antithyroid drugs. In DNA form, the CDR3 reads TGTGCCAGCAGCTCCGACGGCCTGGGACCGTACTACGAGCAGTACTTC. Its protein is CASSSDGLGPYYEQYF.